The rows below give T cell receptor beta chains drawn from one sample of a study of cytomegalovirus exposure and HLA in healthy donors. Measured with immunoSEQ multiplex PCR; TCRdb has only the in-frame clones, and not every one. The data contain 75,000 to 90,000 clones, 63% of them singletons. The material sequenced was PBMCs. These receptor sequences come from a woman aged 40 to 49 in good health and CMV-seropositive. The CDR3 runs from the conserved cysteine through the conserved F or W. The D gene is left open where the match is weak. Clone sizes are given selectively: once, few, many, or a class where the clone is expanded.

CDR3: CASSFGGANTEAFF
DNA: TGTGCCAGTAGCTTCGGTGGAGCCAACACTGAAGCTTTCTTT
D: NA
size: NA
V: TRBV19
J: TRBJ1-1

CDR3: CASSFRTGNTEAFF
DNA: TGTGCCAGCAGCTTCCGGACAGGCAACACTGAAGCTTTCTTT
D: TRBD1
size: NA
V: TRBV7-9
J: TRBJ1-1

CDR3: CASSPPHGTGGYEQYF
DNA: TGTGCCAGCTCACCACCCCATGGGACAGGGGGCTACGAGCAGTACTTC
D: TRBD1
size: NA
V: TRBV18
J: TRBJ2-7

CDR3: CASSPQIGTAIYGYTF
DNA: TGCGCCAGCAGCCCGCAGATCGGGACAGCCATCTATGGCTACACCTTC
D: TRBD1
size: few
V: TRBV4-1
J: TRBJ1-2

CDR3: CASSVRSTSRNEQFF
DNA: TGTGCCAGCAGCGTCCGATCGACTAGCAGAAATGAGCAGTTCTTC
D: TRBD2
size: NA
V: TRBV9
J: TRBJ2-1

CDR3: CASSKPSSAGPIGELFF
DNA: TGTGCCAGCAGCAAACCCAGTTCGGCAGGTCCTATCGGGGAGCTGTTTTTT
D: NA
size: once
V: TRBV7-9
J: TRBJ2-2

CDR3: CASSLEPGGGYGYTF
DNA: TGTGCCAGCAGTTTAGAGCCAGGGGGCGGCTATGGCTACACCTTC
D: TRBD1
size: NA
V: TRBV27
J: TRBJ1-2

CDR3: CASSPSVGTAYEQYF
DNA: TGCGCCAGCAGCCCGAGCGTCGGGACAGCCTACGAGCAGTACTTC
D: TRBD1
size: NA
V: TRBV5-1
J: TRBJ2-7

CDR3: CASSYSGTLSAIYF
DNA: TGTGCCAGCAGTTACTCCGGGACACTCTCCGCCATATATTTT
D: NA
size: few
V: TRBV6-5
J: TRBJ1-3

CDR3: CASSRPVAGSYNEQFF
DNA: TGTGCCAGCAGCCGTCCTGTGGCGGGCTCCTACAATGAGCAGTTCTTC
D: NA
size: NA
V: TRBV4-2
J: TRBJ2-1

CDR3: CASSKVQGSEKLFF
DNA: TGTGCCAGCAGTAAAGTACAGGGCAGTGAAAAACTGTTTTTT
D: NA
size: NA
V: TRBV6-6
J: TRBJ1-4